This T cell receptor beta chain comes out of a study of cytomegalovirus exposure and HLA in healthy donors. This CDR3 spans 14 amino acids. After removal of 7 bases from V and 3 bases from J, the junction contained 8 bases not matched to a gene. Germline CDR1 and CDR2: LNHNV and YYDKDF (reference sequence). The PCR was carried out with 60 Vbeta primers and 13 Jbeta primers. The method was immunoSEQ multiplex PCR; TCRdb's version includes in-frame clones alone and lacks a portion of them. This sample carries 170,000 or so clones, approximately 81% of them seen once, and the ten largest clones take 2.2%.

The sequenced material came from PBMCs. V gene TRBV15 combines with J gene TRBJ2-7; 8 bases fit TRBD2. This receptor was obtained from a woman in her 30s in good health and CMV-seronegative. In nucleotides, the CDR3 is TGTGCCACCACCACCATAGCGGGGAACTACGAGCAGTACTTC. It specifies CATTTIAGNYEQYF.